The T cell receptor beta chain under discussion was sequenced for a study of cytomegalovirus exposure and HLA in healthy donors. Broader study findings: It was reported that the classifier diagnosed cytomegalovirus status with high specificity and sensitivity in both the original and validation cohorts.

Trimming removed 2 bases at V and 4 bases at J, with 14 bases between. This CDR3 has 15 amino acids. Looked up from germline, CDR1 is MNHEY and CDR2 is SVGAGI. Use of 60 Vbeta and 13 Jbeta primers characterized the PCR. The protocol was immunoSEQ multiplex PCR, while the TCRdb copy is restricted to in-frame clones and leaves out a portion. The sample lists around 200,000 clones, less than 90% occurring once. This clone was counted only a few times. Its antigen is as yet unknown. Sample: PBMCs. The chain carries TRBV6-5 and TRBJ1-1; D is perhaps TRBD1 (5 bases). This clonotype was obtained from a man aged 45-65 years in good health and CMV-seronegative. The CDR3 loop is CASSYGQGGGTEAFF. CDR3 nucleotides: TGTGCCAGCAGTTACGGGCAGGGCGGTGGCACTGAAGCTTTCTTT.